A single sample is the source of the 10 T cell receptor beta chains below, sequenced in a study of control samples from healthy donors and cancer patients (dated by TCRdb to the early 2020s). The library relied on the immunoSEQ multiplex PCR assay. The table was pulled from immuneACCESS by TCRdb, which kept in-frame rearrangements only. Such tables lose some clones; where checked, under half of the loss comes from unresolved V genes, and the rest has no known cause. This sample comprises about 180,000 clones, around nine tenths of them detected only once. The top ten clonotypes cover approximately 1.5% of the sample. The sample consisted of blood. These receptors originate from a man aged 25 to 40 in good health.

The V gene is TRBV6-2 or TRBV6-3, the J gene TRBJ2-7, with 8 nucleotides matching TRBD1. The CDR3 loop spans 15 amino acids. The V gene end was trimmed by 5 bases and the J gene end by 2 bases; junction bases not matched to a gene: 8. Germline values: CDR1 MNHEY, CDR2 SVGEGT. For the CDR3, the DNA is TGTGCCAGCAGTAAAGAAGACAGGGGAGCCTACGAGCAGTACTTC. Its protein is CASSKEDRGAYEQYF.

The gene calls are TRBV11-2 and TRBJ2-7; tentatively, D is TRBD2 (5 bases). From germline, CDR1 is SGHAT and CDR2 FQNNGV. The V and J ends lost 5 bases and 3 bases respectively, with 11 bases between them. CDR3 length: 13 amino acids. The CDR3 spells CASSQAGFYEQYF. The DNA of the CDR3 is TGTGCCAGCAGCCAGGCGGGCTTCTACGAGCAGTACTTC.

This sequence joins TRBV5-4 and TRBJ2-7; D gene ambiguous. V lost 4 bases to trimming and J lost 0 bases, with 14 bases between them. Germline V gene sequence: CDR1 SGHNT, CDR2 YYREEE (reference sequence). The CDR3 consists of 15 residues. The CDR3 nucleotides are TGTGCCAGCAGCCCCAAGGGCCCCAGCTCCTACGAGCAGTACTTC. Its protein product is CASSPKGPSSYEQYF.

The rearrangement uses TRBV19 and TRBJ2-1; the D gene is possibly TRBD2 (5 bases). The germline gives CDR1 LNHDA, CDR2 SQIVND (reference sequence). The CDR3 is 16 residues long. Trimming left V 5 bases short and J 6 bases short, with 20 bases between. The DNA of the CDR3 is TGTGCCAGTAGTTCTGGTACTAGATCTCGGCGCAATGAGCAGTTCTTC. It encodes CASSSGTRSRRNEQFF.

The chain employs TRBV27 and TRBJ1-1, with 9 positions matching TRBD1. There are 14 residues in the CDR3. CDR1 and CDR2 (germline): MNHEY, SMNVEV (reference sequence). Losses at the gene ends were 6 bases for V and 3 bases for J; bases not matched to a gene: 5. Written as DNA, the CDR3 is TGTGCCAGCAGGGACAGGGGAGAGGACACTGAAGCTTTCTTT. Its translation is CASRDRGEDTEAFF.

This sequence joins TRBV7-9 and TRBJ2-7; 9 bases agree with TRBD2. From germline, CDR1 is SEHNR and CDR2 FQNEAQ (reference sequence). Trimming removed 1 base from V and 2 bases from J; junction bases left unmatched: 15. CDR3 length: 19 amino acids. The CDR3 DNA reads TGTGCCAGCAGCTTAGGACTAGCGGCTATGGGGGCCCTACCCTACGAGCAGTACTTC. Translating it yields CASSLGLAAMGALPYEQYF.

This rearrangement joins TRBV30 to TRBJ2-1; 10 positions agree with TRBD2. The junction had 5 bases not matched to a gene; V was cut back by 1 base and J by 8 bases. The CDR3 runs to 14 residues. CDR1 is GTSNPN, CDR2 SVGIG, per germline (reference sequence). CDR3 in DNA: TGTGCCTGGAGTGGGGCTAGCGGGAGATATGAGCAGTTCTTC. It specifies CAWSGASGRYEQFF.

On this clone itself: This same CDR3 is encoded by further DNA sequences in the sample. The chain carries TRBV9 and TRBJ1-5; D remains unclear. This CDR3 contains 14 residues. V was pared by 0 bases and J by 4 bases, with 8 bases between. CDR1 is SGDLS and CDR2 is YYNGEE in the germline V gene. The CDR3 DNA sequence: TGTGCCAGCAGCGTAGCTGGTGGGAATCAGCCCCAGCATTTT. Translating gives CASSVAGGNQPQHF.

This chain joins TRBV2 and TRBJ2-1; 14 bases fit TRBD2. The CDR3 runs 14 residues. Germline V lookup: CDR1 SNHLY, CDR2 FYNNEI. Unmatched junction bases numbered 4, after V lost 6 bases and J lost 9 bases. Here the CDR3 reads CASRTSGRAGEQFF. In DNA, the CDR3 is TGTGCCAGCAGGACTAGCGGGAGGGCCGGTGAGCAGTTCTTC.

This clone was observed once. The rearrangement links TRBV6-5 to TRBJ2-1; D gene ambiguous. The germline V gene has CDR1 MNHEY and CDR2 SVGAGI. Trimming removed 0 bases from V and 6 bases from J, with 9 bases in between. The CDR3 spans 14 residues. The CDR3 coding sequence is TGTGCCAGCAGTTACTCCGCCGGGCTCAATGAGCAGTTCTTC. This gives the protein CASSYSAGLNEQFF.